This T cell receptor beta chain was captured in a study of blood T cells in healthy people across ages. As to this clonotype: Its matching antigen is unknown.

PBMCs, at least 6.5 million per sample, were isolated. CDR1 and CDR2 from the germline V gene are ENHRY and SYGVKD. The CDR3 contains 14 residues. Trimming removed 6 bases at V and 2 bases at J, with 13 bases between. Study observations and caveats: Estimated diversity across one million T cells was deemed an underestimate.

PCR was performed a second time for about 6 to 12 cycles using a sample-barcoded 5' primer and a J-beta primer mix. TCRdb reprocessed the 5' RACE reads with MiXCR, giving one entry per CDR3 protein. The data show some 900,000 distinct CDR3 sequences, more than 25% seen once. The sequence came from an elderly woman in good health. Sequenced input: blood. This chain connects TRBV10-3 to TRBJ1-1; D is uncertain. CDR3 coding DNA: TGTGCCATCAGAATCTCGGCAGCCAACACTGAAGCTTTCTTT. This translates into CAIRISAANTEAFF.